These 21 T cell receptor beta chains share one sample of origin, sequenced in a study of graft-versus-host responses after intestinal transplantation. Some clones are missing from TCRdb's copy, which holds only in-frame ones; the method was immunoSEQ multiplex PCR. The sample has fewer than 25,000 clones, 70% to 90% seen once. The sequences come from PBMCs, collected around 440 days after intestinal transplant. These receptors were obtained from a human patient who received an intestinal transplant, so some T cells may come from the graft donor.

The chain recombines TRBV5-1 with TRBJ1-4; D gene ambiguous. CDR3 length: 14 amino acids. V was cut by 0 bases and J by 7 bases, with 10 bases left in between. Germline assignment: CDR1 SGHRS and CDR2 YFSETQ. CDR3 in amino acids: CASSLAQAGEKLFF. The DNA for the CDR3 is TGCGCCAGCAGCTTGGCGCAGGCTGGTGAAAAACTGTTTTTT.

The V call is TRBV9, the J call TRBJ2-5; tentative D call: TRBD1 (5 bases). Germline V gives CDR1 SGDLS, CDR2 YYNGEE. V lost 3 bases and J 1 base, leaving 10 bases between the germline ends. This CDR3 comprises 14 residues. The CDR3 protein is CASSADSVQETQYF. For the CDR3, the DNA is TGTGCCAGCAGCGCCGACAGTGTCCAAGAGACCCAGTACTTC.

The chain recombines TRBV6-5 with TRBJ1-3; 7 bases match TRBD1. The CDR3 contains 15 residues. CDR1 is MNHEY, CDR2 SVGAGI, per germline. V shed 6 bases and J 2 bases; nucleotides not matched to a gene: 7. Here the CDR3 reads CASSPTGVAGNTIYF. The CDR3 DNA reads TGTGCCAGCAGCCCAACAGGGGTGGCTGGAAACACCATATATTTT.

The genes are TRBV18 and TRBJ2-7; D call uncertain. In germline, CDR1 is KGHSH, CDR2 LQKENI. This CDR3 spans 12 amino acids. V dropped 4 bases and J dropped 5 bases, with 9 bases sitting between them. This chain's CDR3 is CASSQGFDEQYF. For the CDR3, the DNA is TGTGCCAGCTCACAGGGATTTGACGAGCAGTACTTC.

This sequence joins TRBV10-2 and TRBJ2-7; TRBD2 matches at 12 bases. Germline V gene lookup returns CDR1 WSHSY and CDR2 SAAADI. The CDR3 consists of 15 residues. The junction had 2 bases not matched to a gene; V was cut back by 1 base and J by 4 bases. CDR3 coding DNA: TGCGCCAGCAGTGAGTATACTAGCGGGAGGTACGAGCAGTACTTC. Protein: CASSEYTSGRYEQYF.

A note on this clone: This same CDR3 is encoded by further DNA sequences in the sample. The chain employs TRBV6-1 and TRBJ1-2; D is uncertain. V lost 2 bases, J lost 6 bases, and 7 bases lay in between. This CDR3 has 12 amino acids. Germline V lookup: CDR1 MNHNS, CDR2 SASEGT. The CDR3 loop reads CASSEQENGYTF. CDR3 sequence (DNA): TGTGCCAGCAGTGAACAGGAAAATGGCTACACCTTC.

The chain couples TRBV29-1 to TRBJ2-4; a possible D gene is TRBD1 (5 bases). The CDR3 has 13 residues. Between the trimmed V and J ends, which lost 4 bases and 3 bases, there was a span of 10 bases. Looked up from germline, CDR1 is SQVTM and CDR2 is ANQGSEA. The CDR3 reads CSVVEGDKNIQYF. The CDR3 region has the DNA TGCAGCGTTGTTGAAGGGGACAAAAACATTCAGTACTTC. Complete variable domain (other parts from reference TRBV29-1 and TRBJ2-4): SAVISQKPSRDICQRGTSLTIQCQVDSQVTMMFWYRQQPGQSLTLIATANQGSEATYESGFVIDKFPISRPNLTFSTLTVSNMSPEDSSIYLCSVVEGDKNIQYFGAGTRLSVL.

The chain carries TRBV5-8 and TRBJ1-6; tentatively, D is TRBD1 (5 bases). The germline V gene has CDR1 SGHTS and CDR2 YDEGEE. V was cut by 1 base and J by 8 bases, with 13 bases left in between. This CDR3 is 15 amino acids long. CDR3 nucleotide sequence: TGTGCCAGCAGCTTGAGAGACAGTCCCCATTCACCCCTCCACTTT. It translates to CASSLRDSPHSPLHF.

This chain connects TRBV5-1 to TRBJ2-1; 10 positions agree with TRBD2. The CDR3 sequence is 16 residues long. Trimming removed 1 base from V and 8 bases from J; junction bases left unmatched: 9. In germline, CDR1 is SGHRS, CDR2 YFSETQ. The CDR3 loop reads CASSLSGTSVADEQFF. CDR3 nucleotide sequence: TGCGCCAGCAGCTTGTCAGGGACTAGCGTTGCAGATGAGCAGTTCTTC.

This chain uses TRBV6-1 with TRBJ1-1, with unresolved D. Germline values: CDR1 MNHNS, CDR2 SASEGT. V was trimmed by 8 bases and J by 6 bases, leaving 22 bases between them. The CDR3 spans 15 residues. CDR3: CASRLPTLALPEAFF. The CDR3 DNA follows: TGTGCCAGCCGCCTCCCGACACTTGCCCTCCCTGAAGCTTTCTTT.

The V call is TRBV5-1, the J call TRBJ1-2, with 9 positions matching TRBD1. This CDR3 region has 15 residues. The V gene's germline CDR1 is SGHRS and CDR2 YFSETQ. The J segment lost 0 bases and the V segment lost 3 bases, leaving 3 bases of the junction unmatched. In DNA form, the CDR3 reads TGCGCCAGCAGCTCCTGGACAGGGGCTAACTATGGCTACACCTTC. Translation gives CASSSWTGANYGYTF.

The chain carries TRBV29-1 and TRBJ1-2; D unresolved. The CDR3 has 13 amino acids. The V and J ends lost 4 bases and 6 bases respectively, with 15 bases between them. Germline V CDR1 and CDR2: SQVTM, ANQGSEA. CDR3 loop: CSVVVRNPDGYTF. The CDR3 coding sequence is TGCAGCGTTGTAGTCAGGAATCCGGATGGCTACACCTTC.

The V gene is TRBV30, the J gene TRBJ2-5; maybe TRBD2 (5 bases). The DNA matches TRBJ2-7 better at its end, which makes the J call doubtful. The CDR3 is made up of 13 amino acids. The V gene's germline CDR1 is GTSNPN and CDR2 SVGIG (reference sequence). CDR3 residues: CAWNDEGLGEQYF. In DNA form, the CDR3 reads TGTGCCTGGAACGATGAGGGCCTGGGCGAGCAGTACTTC.

This chain links TRBV5-1 with TRBJ2-3; 9 nucleotides align to TRBD2. The CDR3 consists of 17 residues. CDR1 is SGHRS and CDR2 is YFSETQ in the germline V gene. Unmatched junction bases numbered 5, after V lost 0 bases and J lost 0 bases. The CDR3 bases are TGCGCCAGCAGCTTGGGGGTCACTAGCGGGAGCACAGATACGCAGTATTTT. Its protein product is CASSLGVTSGSTDTQYF.

The count of this clone is one. The chain recombines TRBV28 with TRBJ2-7; tentatively, D is TRBD2 (5 bases). CDR1 is MDHEN, CDR2 SYDVKM, per germline. The V and J ends lost 4 bases and 2 bases respectively, with 18 bases between them. The CDR3 runs 16 residues. In DNA, the CDR3 is TGTGCCAGCAGTTCCACCTCCAGCGGCCGACCCTACGAGCAGTACTTC. Its translation is CASSSTSSGRPYEQYF.

The V and J genes are TRBV7-9 and TRBJ1-4; a weak D match, TRBD1 (5 bases). This CDR3 region has 18 residues. The V end was cut by 0 bases, the J end by 4 bases, with 18 bases between. Germline lookup yields CDR1 SEHNR and CDR2 FQNEAQ (reference sequence). CDR3 loop: CASSLAPVRDAYNEKLFF. The DNA for the CDR3 is TGTGCCAGCAGCTTAGCGCCGGTCAGGGACGCTTATAATGAAAAACTGTTTTTT.

This rearrangement joins TRBV5-1 to TRBJ2-3; no clear D gene. The CDR3 runs to 14 residues. CDR1 and CDR2 (germline): SGHRS, YFSETQ. Between the trimmed V and J ends, which lost 4 bases and 0 bases, there was a span of 9 bases. The CDR3 DNA is TGCGCCAGCAGCATCGCGACTAGCACAGATACGCAGTATTTT. Encoded protein: CASSIATSTDTQYF.

V and J are TRBV14 and TRBJ2-7, with D maybe TRBD1 (5 bases). V gave up 4 bases and J gave up 1 base, with 14 bases separating them. Germline lookup yields CDR1 SGHDN and CDR2 FVKESK. The CDR3 is 15 amino acids. Written as DNA, the CDR3 is TGTGCCAGCAGCCCAGCAGGGAAATTGTCCTACGAGCAGTACTTC. This translates into CASSPAGKLSYEQYF.

Concerning this clone: The sample carries other DNA sequences with the same CDR3. The V gene is TRBV30, the J gene TRBJ2-7; D perhaps matches TRBD2 (5 bases). Trimming shortened V by 2 bases and J by 3 bases, and 17 bases separated the two germline ends. The CDR3 is 15 amino acids. The V gene's germline CDR1 is GTSNPN and CDR2 SVGIG (reference sequence). CDR3 in amino acids: CAWSPGRVGSYEQYF. The CDR3 nucleotides read TGTGCCTGGAGTCCCGGGCGGGTGGGAAGCTACGAGCAGTACTTC.

CDR3: CASSYDRPQWNEQFF. For the CDR3, the DNA is TGTGCCAGCAGTTACGACAGGCCGCAGTGGAATGAGCAGTTCTTC. V is TRBV6-5 and J is TRBJ2-1, with D perhaps TRBD1 (6 bases). Germline CDR1 reads MNHEY; CDR2 reads SVGAGI. V was cut by 2 bases and J by 7 bases, with 15 bases left in between. The CDR3 consists of 15 residues.

The rearrangement uses TRBV2 and TRBJ1-1; the D gene is possibly TRBD1 (6 bases). The CDR3 is 14 residues long. V was clipped by 7 bases and J by 7 bases, with 19 bases between them. In germline, CDR1 is SNHLY, CDR2 FYNNEI. The CDR3 here is CASTKRVQGDEAFF. CDR3 sequence (DNA): TGTGCCAGCACCAAAAGGGTACAGGGAGATGAAGCTTTCTTT.